This entry describes one TCR beta chain. The antigen is undetermined. CDR3 length equals 13 residues. Trimming removed 5 bases from V and 11 bases from J, with 21 bases in between. The germline V gene has CDR1 GTSNPN and CDR2 SVGIG (reference sequence). Second-dose groups at about 4 or about 12 weeks were pooled. The data derive from a study of T cell responses to AZD1222 COVID-19 vaccine. Findings and caveats of the study: Researchers took repertoire samples only after the peak T cell response had come. Only a handful of people who got AZD1222 tested seropositive at baseline.

This table comes from immunoSEQ multiplex PCR, and its TCRdb copy is limited to in-frame clones, with some not included. The sample holds about 150,000 clones, more than 90% seen once. This rearrangement joins TRBV30 to TRBJ1-1; D not resolved. The TCR originated in an adult who received the AZD1222 COVID-19 vaccine. The sample here was peripheral blood, taken 28 days after the second AZD1222 dose. CDR3 loop: CAWVPRVGVGAFF. Written as DNA, the CDR3 is TGTGCCTGGGTTCCCCGAGTGGGAGTTGGGGCTTTCTTT.